These 9 T cell receptor beta chains were sequenced from one sample in a study of shared clonotypes between healthy human individuals. The data were produced by immunoSEQ multiplex PCR, yet TCRdb's version contains in-frame clones alone and is incomplete. The sample includes about 2.4 million clones, around nine tenths of them seen just once. The specimen was naive CD4+ T cells sorted from blood. This sample's subset: CD45RA+ positively selected. These receptors came from a man younger than 35 in good health.

Note on this clone: Germline is not matched at one junction end, which may reflect a read error. This chain connects TRBV7-9 to TRBJ2-7; 7 bases map to TRBD2. Per the germline V gene, CDR1 is SEHNR and CDR2 is FQNEAQ (reference sequence). CDR3 length: 13 amino acids. The CDR3 here is CANSLLAPNEQYF. CDR3 nucleotides: TGTGCCAACAGCTTACTAGCGCCGAACGAGCAGTACTTC.

The chain carries TRBV6-1 and TRBJ2-3; D may correspond to TRBD1 or TRBD2 (5 bases each). Between the trimmed V and J ends, which lost 8 bases and 1 base, there was a span of 13 bases. CDR1 is MNHNS and CDR2 is SASEGT in the germline V gene. This CDR3 is built from 14 residues. The CDR3 nucleotides read TGTGCCAGCCTCCAACTGGGGGGCACAGATACGCAGTATTTT. It encodes CASLQLGGTDTQYF.

The gene calls are TRBV10-3 and TRBJ2-5; the match to TRBD1 covers 10 bases. CDR3 size: 14 residues. Germline loops: CDR1 ENHRY, CDR2 SYGVKD. V lost 4 bases, J lost 5 bases, and 4 bases stayed unmatched. CDR3 amino acids: CAISGQGARETQYF. The CDR3 nucleotides are TGTGCCATCAGTGGACAGGGGGCGCGGGAGACCCAGTACTTC.

Regarding this clone: The sample has other DNA sequences that encode this CDR3 too. The gene calls are TRBV5-4 and TRBJ1-2; a weak D match, TRBD1 (5 bases). The CDR3 consists of 14 residues. Germline assignment: CDR1 SGHNT and CDR2 YYREEE (reference sequence). V shed 0 bases and J shed 2 bases, with 8 bases lying between them. The CDR3 DNA sequence: TGTGCCAGCAGCTTGGGGCAGGGAAACTATGGCTACACCTTC. It translates to CASSLGQGNYGYTF. Variable domain in full (rest from reference TRBV5-4 and TRBJ1-2): ETGVTQSPTHLIKTRGQQVTLRCSSQSGHNTVSWYQQALGQGPQFIFQYYREEENGRGNFPPRFSGLQFPNYSSELNVNALELDDSALYLCASSLGQGNYGYTFGSGTRLTVV.

The gene calls are TRBV13 and TRBJ2-2; the D gene could be TRBD1 or TRBD2 (6 bases each). V lost 6 bases and J 4 bases, leaving 9 bases between the germline ends. CDR3 length: 13 amino acids. From germline, CDR1 is PRHDT and CDR2 FYEKMQ (reference sequence). The CDR3 spells CASRGGSTGELFF. CDR3 bases: TGTGCCAGCAGAGGGGGGAGCACCGGGGAGCTGTTTTTT.

This clone has a single count. The V call is TRBV14, the J call TRBJ1-2; weak D call: TRBD1 (6 bases). Trimming left V 0 bases short and J 4 bases short, with 9 bases between. Germline CDR1 reads SGHDN; CDR2 reads FVKESK. The CDR3 has 14 amino acids. CDR3: CASSQEGGGYGYTF. In DNA, the CDR3 is TGTGCCAGCAGCCAAGAAGGGGGAGGCTATGGCTACACCTTC. Using reference TRBV14 and TRBJ1-2 for the parts outside the CDR3, the full variable domain is EAGVTQFPSHSVIEKGQTVTLRCDPISGHDNLYWYRRVMGKEIKFLLHFVKESKQDESGMPNNRFLAERTGGTYSTLKVQPAELEDSGVYFCASSQEGGGYGYTFGSGTRLTVV.

The gene calls are TRBV2 and TRBJ2-7; D remains unclear. Germline V gene lookup returns CDR1 SNHLY and CDR2 FYNNEI. Trimming cost V 7 bases and J 1 base, with 8 bases left between them. The CDR3 has 12 amino acids. The CDR3 region is CASTGESYEQYF. The DNA for the CDR3 is TGTGCCAGCACGGGCGAGTCCTACGAGCAGTACTTC. Together with reference TRBV2 and TRBJ2-7, the CDR3 gives the full variable domain: EPEVTQTPSHQVTQMGQEVILRCVPISNHLYFYWYRQILGQKVEFLVSFYNNEISEKSEIFDDQFSVERPDGSNFTLKIRSTKLEDSAMYFCASTGESYEQYFGPGTRLTVT.

This clone has only a few counts. V and J are TRBV19 and TRBJ1-1; no reliable D call. This CDR3 has 11 amino acids. Germline V gives CDR1 LNHDA, CDR2 SQIVND (reference sequence). V shed 8 bases and J shed 6 bases, with 10 bases lying between them. The CDR3 is CASGVESEAFF. CDR3 DNA sequence: TGTGCCAGTGGGGTCGAATCTGAAGCTTTCTTT.

This chain connects TRBV30 to TRBJ1-1, with 8 bases aligning to TRBD1. After removal of 4 bases from V and 4 bases from J, the junction contained 5 bases not matched to a gene. The germline gives CDR1 GTSNPN, CDR2 SVGIG (reference sequence). This CDR3 is 13 amino acids long. This CDR3 reads CAWNPDRGTEAFF. In DNA, the CDR3 is TGTGCCTGGAACCCCGACAGGGGCACTGAAGCTTTCTTT.